The rows below give T cell receptor beta chains drawn from one sample of a study of vaccination and CD4 T cells after COVID-19. Via MiXCR, TCRdb re-called the PCR reads, giving one row per CDR3 protein. The sample consists of about 20,000 distinct CDR3 sequences, around 60% of them appearing once. These receptors' targets are unknown. The sequenced sample was CD4+ T cells from blood, cultured in vitro, obtained after SARS-CoV-2 vaccination. All receptors derive from a human donor who had recovered from COVID-19. The CDR3 runs from the conserved cysteine through the conserved F or W. Fields, in order: D gene, clone size, V gene, J gene, CDR3 protein, CDR3 DNA. A D gene is named only where the DNA matches it firmly. Rows may omit the clone size; those that give it use once, few, many or a size class.

d_call: .
clone_size: .
v_call: TRBV5-4
j_call: TRBJ2-7
cdr3_aa: CASSLPGPSSYEQYF
cdr3_nt: TGTGCCAGCAGCTTACCGGGCCCTAGCTCCTACGAGCAGTACTTC

d_call: .
clone_size: .
v_call: TRBV7-2
j_call: TRBJ2-7
cdr3_aa: CASKQVAVGSNEQYF
cdr3_nt: TGTGCCAGTAAACAGGTGGCGGTAGGGAGTAACGAGCAGTACTTC

d_call: .
clone_size: .
v_call: TRBV19
j_call: TRBJ1-4
cdr3_aa: CASSDNLGDEKLFF
cdr3_nt: TGTGCCAGTAGTGACAACCTCGGAGATGAAAAACTGTTTTTT

d_call: .
clone_size: .
v_call: TRBV24-1
j_call: TRBJ2-1
cdr3_aa: CATSDRDFYNEQFF
cdr3_nt: TGTGCCACCAGTGACCGGGACTTCTACAATGAGCAGTTCTTC

d_call: .
clone_size: .
v_call: TRBV30
j_call: TRBJ1-5
cdr3_aa: CAWSALKNQPQHF
cdr3_nt: TGTGCCTGGAGTGCCCTTAAGAATCAGCCCCAGCATTTT

d_call: .
clone_size: .
v_call: TRBV20-1
j_call: TRBJ1-2
cdr3_aa: CSARPTWPQEYHGYTF
cdr3_nt: TGCAGTGCTAGGCCTACCTGGCCTCAGGAGTATCATGGCTACACCTTC

d_call: TRBD1
clone_size: .
v_call: TRBV6-1
j_call: TRBJ1-1
cdr3_aa: CASGSDREGKTFF
cdr3_nt: TGTGCCAGCGGATCCGACAGGGAGGGGAAAACTTTCTTT

d_call: .
clone_size: few
v_call: TRBV20-1
j_call: TRBJ1-2
cdr3_aa: CSARSRGRGSQYYGYTF
cdr3_nt: TGCAGTGCTAGGAGCCGGGGCAGGGGATCTCAATACTATGGCTACACCTTC

d_call: TRBD1
clone_size: .
v_call: TRBV12-3/TRBV12-4
j_call: TRBJ1-3
cdr3_aa: CASSATGGNTIYF
cdr3_nt: TGTGCCAGCAGCGCCACAGGGGGGAACACCATATATTTT

d_call: .
clone_size: .
v_call: TRBV19
j_call: TRBJ1-3
cdr3_aa: CASRPGRSGNTIYF
cdr3_nt: TGTGCCAGTAGGCCCGGGCGCTCTGGAAACACCATATATTTT

d_call: .
clone_size: .
v_call: TRBV7-2
j_call: TRBJ1-3
cdr3_aa: CASSRSGNTIYF
cdr3_nt: TGTGCCAGCAGCCGTTCTGGAAACACCATATATTTT

d_call: TRBD1
clone_size: .
v_call: TRBV7-6
j_call: TRBJ2-7
cdr3_aa: CASSSGQDEQYF
cdr3_nt: TGTGCCAGCAGCTCCGGACAGGACGAGCAGTACTTC

d_call: .
clone_size: .
v_call: TRBV2
j_call: TRBJ1-1
cdr3_aa: CASSEGTKGGAFF
cdr3_nt: TGTGCCAGCAGTGAGGGGACCAAGGGAGGGGCTTTCTTT

d_call: TRBD1
clone_size: .
v_call: TRBV6-2/TRBV6-3
j_call: TRBJ1-1
cdr3_aa: CASRPIRGGFTEAFF
cdr3_nt: TGTGCCAGCAGACCCATCAGGGGGGGTTTCACTGAAGCTTTCTTT

d_call: .
clone_size: .
v_call: TRBV6-5
j_call: TRBJ2-7
cdr3_aa: CASSYRRDEQYF
cdr3_nt: TGTGCCAGCAGTTACAGGCGGGACGAGCAGTACTTC

d_call: .
clone_size: .
v_call: TRBV4-1
j_call: TRBJ1-6
cdr3_aa: CASSQPSGAGSPLHF
cdr3_nt: TGCGCCAGCAGCCAGCCTTCCGGGGCAGGGTCACCCCTCCACTTT

d_call: .
clone_size: few
v_call: TRBV20-1
j_call: TRBJ1-2
cdr3_aa: CSAKLQGRANYGYTF
cdr3_nt: TGCAGTGCTAAACTTCAGGGGAGAGCTAACTATGGCTACACCTTC

d_call: TRBD1
clone_size: .
v_call: TRBV6-1
j_call: TRBJ1-5
cdr3_aa: CASRPRDRVNQPQHF
cdr3_nt: TGTGCCAGCAGGCCCCGGGACAGGGTTAATCAGCCCCAGCATTTT

d_call: TRBD1
clone_size: .
v_call: TRBV29-1
j_call: TRBJ1-1
cdr3_aa: CSVESDREKAFF
cdr3_nt: TGCAGCGTTGAATCGGACAGGGAGAAAGCTTTCTTT

d_call: .
clone_size: few
v_call: TRBV6-1
j_call: TRBJ1-6
cdr3_aa: CASSEVGGAGRSYNSPLHF
cdr3_nt: TGTGCCAGCAGTGAAGTAGGGGGGGCAGGGAGATCCTATAATTCACCCCTCCACTTT

d_call: .
clone_size: .
v_call: TRBV7-2
j_call: TRBJ1-2
cdr3_aa: CVSSQTGAYGYTF
cdr3_nt: TGTGTCAGCAGCCAAACGGGGGCCTATGGCTACACCTTC

d_call: .
clone_size: .
v_call: TRBV6-1
j_call: TRBJ2-3
cdr3_aa: CASQTAGPTDTQYF
cdr3_nt: TGTGCCAGTCAGACGGCAGGACCCACAGATACGCAGTATTTT

d_call: .
clone_size: .
v_call: TRBV15
j_call: TRBJ1-5
cdr3_aa: CATSRAGSAGGPQHF
cdr3_nt: TGTGCCACCAGCAGAGCAGGGTCGGCGGGAGGGCCCCAGCATTTT

d_call: .
clone_size: .
v_call: TRBV7-2
j_call: TRBJ1-1
cdr3_aa: CASSLVWRSNTEAFF
cdr3_nt: TGTGCCAGCAGCTTAGTGTGGCGGTCGAACACTGAAGCTTTCTTT

d_call: .
clone_size: .
v_call: TRBV19
j_call: TRBJ1-2
cdr3_aa: CASSGGSPPNYGYTF
cdr3_nt: TGTGCCAGCTCCGGGGGTTCCCCCCCTAACTATGGCTACACCTTC

d_call: TRBD1
clone_size: .
v_call: TRBV19
j_call: TRBJ1-2
cdr3_aa: CASSSSGTGRNYGYTF
cdr3_nt: TGTGCCAGTAGTAGCTCCGGGACAGGGAGGAACTATGGCTACACCTTC

d_call: .
clone_size: .
v_call: TRBV18
j_call: TRBJ2-6
cdr3_aa: CASSPVGAGANVLTF
cdr3_nt: TGTGCCAGCTCACCCGTGGGCGCTGGGGCCAACGTCCTGACTTTC

d_call: .
clone_size: few
v_call: TRBV10-3
j_call: TRBJ1-1
cdr3_aa: CAIGSNAEAFF
cdr3_nt: TGTGCCATCGGTTCTAACGCCGAAGCTTTCTTT

d_call: .
clone_size: few
v_call: TRBV6-1
j_call: TRBJ2-5
cdr3_aa: CASTYAETQYF
cdr3_nt: TGTGCCAGCACCTACGCGGAGACCCAGTACTTC

d_call: TRBD2
clone_size: .
v_call: TRBV7-9
j_call: TRBJ2-7
cdr3_aa: CASSPRTSVSYEQYF
cdr3_nt: TGTGCCAGCAGCCCGAGGACTAGCGTGTCCTACGAGCAGTACTTC

d_call: TRBD1
clone_size: .
v_call: TRBV7-3
j_call: TRBJ1-2
cdr3_aa: CASSPQGQGALGYTF
cdr3_nt: TGTGCCAGCAGCCCCCAGGGACAGGGGGCGCTCGGCTACACCTTC

d_call: TRBD1
clone_size: .
v_call: TRBV6-2/TRBV6-3
j_call: TRBJ2-7
cdr3_aa: CASRTGEFAYEQYF
cdr3_nt: TGTGCCAGTAGAACAGGGGAATTCGCCTACGAGCAGTACTTC

d_call: .
clone_size: .
v_call: TRBV6-4
j_call: TRBJ2-3
cdr3_aa: CASSEQRADTQYF
cdr3_nt: TGTGCCAGCAGTGAACAGAGGGCAGATACGCAGTATTTT

d_call: .
clone_size: .
v_call: TRBV5-1
j_call: TRBJ2-6
cdr3_aa: CASSLNRRHTFSGANVLTF
cdr3_nt: TGCGCCAGCAGCTTAAACAGGAGACACACCTTCTCTGGGGCCAACGTCCTGACTTTC

d_call: TRBD1
clone_size: .
v_call: TRBV6-1
j_call: TRBJ1-5
cdr3_aa: CASSQGQGHQPQHF
cdr3_nt: TGTGCCAGCAGCCAAGGACAGGGTCATCAGCCCCAGCATTTT

d_call: .
clone_size: .
v_call: TRBV5-4
j_call: TRBJ1-1
cdr3_aa: CASTFEGGAGDTEAFF
cdr3_nt: TGTGCCAGCACCTTTGAAGGAGGTGCTGGGGACACTGAAGCTTTCTTT

d_call: .
clone_size: .
v_call: TRBV19
j_call: TRBJ2-5
cdr3_aa: CASSTEETQYF
cdr3_nt: TGTGCCAGTAGTACAGAAGAGACCCAGTACTTC

d_call: .
clone_size: .
v_call: TRBV11-2
j_call: TRBJ2-3
cdr3_aa: CASSLVGRTDTQYF
cdr3_nt: TGTGCCAGCAGCTTAGTTGGGCGCACAGATACGCAGTATTTT